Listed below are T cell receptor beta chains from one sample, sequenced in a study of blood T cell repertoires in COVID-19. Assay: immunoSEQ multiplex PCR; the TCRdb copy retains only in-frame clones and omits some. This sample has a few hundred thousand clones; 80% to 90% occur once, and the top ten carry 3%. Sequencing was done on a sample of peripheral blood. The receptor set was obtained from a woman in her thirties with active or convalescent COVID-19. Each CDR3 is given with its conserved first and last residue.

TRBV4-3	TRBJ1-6	CASSLTRDSGSPLHF
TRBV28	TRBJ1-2	CASSLTGGPDYGYTF
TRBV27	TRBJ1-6	CASSFYSAGSYNSPLHF
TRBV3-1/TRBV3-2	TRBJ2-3	CASSQLAGGTDTQYF
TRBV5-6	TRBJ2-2	CASSEHREWVGFAGELFF
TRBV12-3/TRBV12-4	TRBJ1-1	CASTDWGGTEAFF
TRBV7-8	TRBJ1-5	CASSLARTGGNQPQHF
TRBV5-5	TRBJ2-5	CASSSTGGYETQYF
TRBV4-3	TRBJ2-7	CASSQDGLAGGEQYF
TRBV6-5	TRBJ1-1	CASSYSRGQATEAFF